These T cell receptor beta chains were read from a single sample in a study of blood T cell repertoires in COVID-19. Data came from immunoSEQ multiplex PCR; TCRdb stores just in-frame clones and leaves some out. The repertoire holds fewer than 200,000 clones, with roughly 85% as singletons. Sequences were obtained from PBMCs or T cells enriched from blood (not recorded which). Receptor source: a woman between 50 and 59 years old who had recovered from COVID-19. The CDR3 runs from the conserved cysteine through the conserved F or W. The order of the fields is CDR3 DNA, CDR3 protein, D gene, clone size, V gene, J gene. D genes are given only for firm matches. Size values are once, few and many counts, or a class for expanded clones, and some rows have none.

TGTGCCAGCAGCTTAACCGGGACAGGGGGCGCGTATGGCTACACCTTC	CASSLTGTGGAYGYTF	TRBD1	.	TRBV11-2	TRBJ1-2
TGTGCCAGCAGCTTAGCCCGACAGGGGGCTGGAAACACCATATATTTT	CASSLARQGAGNTIYF	TRBD1	.	TRBV7-2	TRBJ1-3
TGTGCCAGCAGCTTACGTAGGAGGGATACTGAAGCTTTCTTT	CASSLRRRDTEAFF	.	.	TRBV7-2	TRBJ1-1
TGTGCCAGTAGTCTACAGGACAGCAATCAGCCCCAGCATTTT	CASSLQDSNQPQHF	.	.	TRBV19	TRBJ1-5
TGTGCCATCAGAGGCGACAGCTTCTACACTGAAGCTTTCTTT	CAIRGDSFYTEAFF	.	few	TRBV10-3	TRBJ1-1
TGTGCCAGCAGCTCCTCTAGAGTCGAGACCCAGTACTTC	CASSSSRVETQYF	.	few	TRBV7-8	TRBJ2-5
TGTGCCAGCAGTTATTGGACAGGGGGTGCCAGCTCCTATAATTCACCCCTCCACTTT	CASSYWTGGASSYNSPLHF	TRBD1	.	TRBV6-2/TRBV6-3	TRBJ1-6
TGTGCCATCAGACGGGACAGGGACAATTCACCCCTCCACTTT	CAIRRDRDNSPLHF	TRBD1	.	TRBV10-3	TRBJ1-6
TGTGCCAGCAGCCCACAGGGGAACTATGGCTACACCTTC	CASSPQGNYGYTF	TRBD1	.	TRBV11-2	TRBJ1-2
TGCAGCGTTGAAAAGGCTAGCGGGGGGACCAGCACAGATACGCAGTATTTT	CSVEKASGGTSTDTQYF	TRBD2	.	TRBV29-1	TRBJ2-3
TGTGCCTGGAACGCCGCAGGGGAGACCCAGTACTTC	CAWNAAGETQYF	.	.	TRBV30	TRBJ2-5
TGTGCCAGCAGCTTAGCGTCTAACAGAGCTGGGGCCAACGTCCTGACTTTC	CASSLASNRAGANVLTF	.	.	TRBV7-6	TRBJ2-6
TGTGCCAGCAGCTGGGACAGGGTGAACGGGGAGCTGTTTTTT	CASSWDRVNGELFF	TRBD1	.	TRBV11-2	TRBJ2-2
TGCGCCAGCAGTCAAGTCCTTAGCGGGGAGGGGGAAGAGACCCAGTACTTC	CASSQVLSGEGEETQYF	TRBD2	.	TRBV23-1	TRBJ2-5
TGTGCCAGCAGTGAAGATCGGACAGATGGGGGCTATGGCTACACCTTC	CASSEDRTDGGYGYTF	.	.	TRBV2	TRBJ1-2
TGTGCCAGCAGCCTCAACAGGGGTAATCAGCCCCAGCATTTT	CASSLNRGNQPQHF	TRBD1	once	TRBV7-8	TRBJ1-5
TGCGCCAGCAGCCTTTTATGGGCCGTTAACTATGGCTACACCTTC	CASSLLWAVNYGYTF	.	.	TRBV5-1	TRBJ1-2
TGTGCCAGCAGCTTTCGCGGGACCACAGATACGCAGTATTTT	CASSFRGTTDTQYF	.	once	TRBV11-3	TRBJ2-3
TGTGCCAGCATACCAGGGGGTGGCTACAATGAGCAGTTCTTC	CASIPGGGYNEQFF	TRBD1	.	TRBV28	TRBJ2-1
TGTGCCAGCTCACCACCGACAGACTCCAACACCGGGGAGCTGTTTTTT	CASSPPTDSNTGELFF	.	.	TRBV18	TRBJ2-2
TGTGCCAGCACCCAAAGAGGGGGCTTTGATGCCACTGAAGCTTTCTTT	CASTQRGGFDATEAFF	TRBD1	.	TRBV3-1/TRBV3-2	TRBJ1-1
TGTGCCAGCACTCCGAGGGTCAAAGTACAAGAGACCCAGTACTTC	CASTPRVKVQETQYF	.	.	TRBV28	TRBJ2-5
TGTGCCAGCAGCCAGTTGACCGGGGAGCTGTTTTTT	CASSQLTGELFF	.	few	TRBV28	TRBJ2-2
TGTGCCAGCAGCCCCGCCGGACAGAGGGCTGGAAACACCATATATTTT	CASSPAGQRAGNTIYF	.	.	TRBV7-2	TRBJ1-3
TGTGCCAGCAGCCAACTCGCTGAAGCTTTCTTT	CASSQLAEAFF	.	.	TRBV3-1/TRBV3-2	TRBJ1-1
TGTGCCAGCAGCTCCCGAAAGCGGGAGGGCCCGGAGACCCAGTACTTC	CASSSRKREGPETQYF	TRBD2	.	TRBV5-4	TRBJ2-5
TGTGCCAGCAAGAAGGGGATGGCCTACAATGAGCAGTTCTTC	CASKKGMAYNEQFF	.	.	TRBV6-5	TRBJ2-1
TGTGCCAGCAGACCACCTGGGAAGGGGCAATGGAACACTGAAGCTTTCTTT	CASRPPGKGQWNTEAFF	.	.	TRBV7-2	TRBJ1-1
TGTGCCAGCAGCTGGGATGGGCGGGGGAACACTGAAGCTTTCTTT	CASSWDGRGNTEAFF	.	.	TRBV7-8	TRBJ1-1
TGTGCCAGCTCTCAACCGACAGGGAGTTTGGAGACCCAGTACTTC	CASSQPTGSLETQYF	TRBD1	.	TRBV18	TRBJ2-5
TGTGCCAGCAGCGTCCAGGGGGTGACCACCGGGGAGCTGTTTTTT	CASSVQGVTTGELFF	TRBD1	.	TRBV9	TRBJ2-2
TGTGCCAGCAGACCTAGGGTAAAGGGGGCGAAGGGCACTGAAGCTTTCTTT	CASRPRVKGAKGTEAFF	TRBD1	.	TRBV27	TRBJ1-1
TGTGCCAGCAGAACAGAATATAGCTATGGCTACACCTTC	CASRTEYSYGYTF	.	.	TRBV28	TRBJ1-2
TGTGCCACCAGCAGAGCAGGGTCAGGGCTCGATGAGCAGTTCTTC	CATSRAGSGLDEQFF	.	.	TRBV15	TRBJ2-1
TGTGCCAGCAGTTGTGACAGTGACACTGAAGCTTTCTTT	CASSCDSDTEAFF	.	.	TRBV6-5	TRBJ1-1
TGTGCCAGCAGTTCCGGGACAGGGGTTATCGGGGAGCTGTTTTTT	CASSSGTGVIGELFF	TRBD1	few	TRBV27	TRBJ2-2
TGTGCCAGCAGTTTTCAGGGGGTCCCCAACACTGAAGCTTTCTTT	CASSFQGVPNTEAFF	TRBD1	.	TRBV6-5	TRBJ1-1
TGCAGCGTACGGGAGACGGGACTACAGTTCTTC	CSVRETGLQFF	TRBD2	.	TRBV29-1	TRBJ2-1
TGTGCCAGCAAGGAGCCCAATCAGCCCCAGCATTTT	CASKEPNQPQHF	.	.	TRBV6-1	TRBJ1-5
TGCGCCAGCAGCTCGACAGGGGGCTCAGATACGCAGTATTTT	CASSSTGGSDTQYF	TRBD1	.	TRBV5-1	TRBJ2-3
TGCGCCAGCAGCTTGGAGAGACTACCATACAATGAGCAGTTCTTC	CASSLERLPYNEQFF	.	.	TRBV5-1	TRBJ2-1
TGTGCCAGCAGCGCCTCGGGGGGGTATTACAATGAGCAGTTCTTC	CASSASGGYYNEQFF	TRBD2	.	TRBV7-2	TRBJ2-1
TGCGCCAGCCGGACAGCCCAAGAGACCCAGTACTTC	CASRTAQETQYF	.	.	TRBV10-1	TRBJ2-5
TGTGCCAGCAGCAAGGAGGTTGCGGGAGCAGATACGCAGTATTTT	CASSKEVAGADTQYF	TRBD2	.	TRBV11-3	TRBJ2-3
TGTGCCACCAGTGATATCGACAGGGGCGCAGGTCAGCCCCAGCATTTT	CATSDIDRGAGQPQHF	TRBD1	.	TRBV24-1	TRBJ1-5
TGTGCCAGCAGTCAACAGGGGCTGAACACTGAAGCTTTCTTT	CASSQQGLNTEAFF	TRBD1	.	TRBV7-3	TRBJ1-1
TGTGCCAGCTCACCGAGGAAAGATCATCAGCCCCAGCATTTT	CASSPRKDHQPQHF	.	.	TRBV18	TRBJ1-5
TGTGCCTGGAGTGTACTTGAGACCCAGTACTTC	CAWSVLETQYF	.	.	TRBV30	TRBJ2-5